The sequence of this TCR beta chain was determined in a study of blood T cell repertoires in COVID-19. As for the study in general: Acute and convalescent COVID-19 samples came from the United States, Italy and Spain. The cDNA or gDNA used as material had been derived from T cells, B-cell-depleted T cells, or PBMCs.

In the original processing: Reference gene primer amplification yielded estimated nucleated cell counts. Repertoires were generated with immunoSEQ multiplex PCR, while TCRdb's copy carries only in-frame clones and drops some. Clonal size and the V and J genes are those of that table, whereas D and trimming came from the DNA. The data contain tens of thousands of clones, about 75% of them singletons. The specimen was peripheral blood. The TCR comes from a man in his forties or fifties with active or convalescent COVID-19.

This CDR3 is CASSSTGPVPGNTIYF. The CDR3 bases are TGTGCCAGCAGTTCGACAGGGCCAGTCCCTGGAAACACCATATATTTT. This chain joins TRBV27 and TRBJ1-3; 7 bases are a match to TRBD1. This CDR3 region has 16 residues. With 4 bases clipped from V and 2 bases from J, the junction kept 8 bases outside the gene matches. Per germline, CDR1 MNHEY and CDR2 SMNVEV (reference sequence).